These 23 T cell receptor beta chains share one sample of origin, sequenced in a study of glioma-infiltrating T cells after dendritic cell vaccination. Sequenced by immunoSEQ multiplex PCR; TCRdb stores in-frame clones only, minus some. This table has approximately 90,000 clones, 70% to 90% appearing once. This material consisted of blood, taken before dendritic cell vaccination. All receptors come from a human donor with glioblastoma.

The rearrangement joins TRBV7-2 to TRBJ1-5, with 7 bases aligning to TRBD1. There are 15 residues in the CDR3. V gave up 5 bases and J gave up 6 bases; unmatched junction bases: 10. CDR1 and CDR2 (germline): SGHTA, FQGNSA. CDR3 coding DNA: TGTGCCAGCAGCCGGCTTTCGGACAGGTCTCAGCCCCAGCATTTT. Encoded protein: CASSRLSDRSQPQHF.

J is TRBJ2-4 and V is TRBV4-1, with 13 bases fitting TRBD2. Looked up from germline, CDR1 is MGHRA and CDR2 is YSYEKL. The CDR3 runs 21 residues. Trimming removed 0 bases from V and 2 bases from J; junction bases left unmatched: 13. In DNA, the CDR3 is TGCGCCAGCAGCCAAGAGGGGACTAGCGGGGAGACTCGAGGGTCCAAAAACATTCAGTACTTC. Amino acid sequence: CASSQEGTSGETRGSKNIQYF.

CDR3 DNA: TGTGCCATCAGTGAGTCGCAGGGGGCGATATACGAGCAGTACTTC. Encoded protein: CAISESQGAIYEQYF. The chain links TRBV10-3 to TRBJ2-7, with 8 bases lining up with TRBD1. The V segment lost 0 bases and the J segment 4 bases; nucleotides outside the gene matches: 5. This CDR3 region has 15 residues. CDR1 and CDR2 from the germline V gene are ENHRY and SYGVKD.

This chain links TRBV2 with TRBJ2-1, with a tentative D call TRBD2 (5 bases). Germline CDR1 reads SNHLY; CDR2 reads FYNNEI. The CDR3 is 14 amino acids. V was cut by 7 bases and J by 9 bases, with 19 bases left in between. The CDR3: CASKADSGSFEQFF. CDR3 bases: TGTGCCAGCAAGGCGGACTCCGGTTCTTTTGAGCAGTTCTTC.

The gene calls are TRBV19 and TRBJ2-2, with D perhaps TRBD2 (5 bases). This CDR3 region has 16 residues. The V and J ends lost 3 bases and 0 bases respectively, with 11 bases between them. Looked up from germline, CDR1 is LNHDA and CDR2 is SQIVND (reference sequence). The CDR3 spells CASSIGLAPNTGELFF. Written as DNA, the CDR3 is TGTGCCAGTAGTATTGGGCTAGCACCGAACACCGGGGAGCTGTTTTTT.

The chain combines TRBV7-9 with TRBJ2-7; D is perhaps TRBD1 (5 bases). Trimming took off 8 bases at V and 4 bases at J, with 9 bases between the two ends. Germline values: CDR1 SEHNR, CDR2 FQNEAQ (reference sequence). The CDR3 extends over 11 amino acids. This CDR3 reads CASEKGYEQYF. Written as DNA, the CDR3 is TGTGCCAGCGAAAAGGGGTACGAGCAGTACTTC. The whole variable domain, remainder taken from reference TRBV7-9 and TRBJ2-7, is DTGVSQNPRHKITKRGQNVTFRCDPISEHNRLYWYRQTLGQGPEFLTYFQNEAQLEKSRLLSDRFSAERPKGSFSTLEIQRTEQGDSAMYLCASEKGYEQYFGPGTRLTVT.

This clone was detected once. The CDR3 spells CAKKTGGDSNQPQHF. CDR3 sequence (DNA): TGTGCTAAAAAGACAGGGGGCGATAGCAATCAGCCCCAGCATTTT. V and J are TRBV11-2 and TRBJ1-5; 10 bases align to TRBD1. The CDR3 loop spans 15 amino acids. Germline V gives CDR1 SGHAT, CDR2 FQNNGV.

This chain links TRBV2 with TRBJ2-5; TRBD2 is a possible D gene (5 bases). Per the germline V gene, CDR1 is SNHLY and CDR2 is FYNNEI. The ends were cut back, 6 bases at V and 0 bases at J, with 5 bases in the middle. This CDR3 comprises 12 residues. The CDR3 reads CASRRDQETQYF. In nucleotides, the CDR3 is TGTGCCAGCAGGAGGGACCAAGAGACCCAGTACTTC.

The chain has TRBV11-2 and TRBJ2-5; TRBD2 might be the D (6 bases). The CDR3 extends over 14 amino acids. Germline V gives CDR1 SGHAT, CDR2 FQNNGV. V was clipped by 6 bases and J by 3 bases, with 14 bases between them. The CDR3, as DNA: TGTGCCAGCAGTAAGGGACTTCGGGAAGAGACCCAGTACTTC. Its translation is CASSKGLREETQYF.

The chain couples TRBV18 to TRBJ2-7, with TRBD2 identical over 10 bases. Germline CDR1 reads KGHSH; CDR2 reads LQKENI. The CDR3 loop spans 14 amino acids. Trimming at V came to 3 bases and at J to 3 bases, leaving 2 bases not matched to a gene. CDR3 DNA: TGTGCCAGCTCACCCGGGACTAGCGTCTACGAGCAGTACTTC. Translated, it gives CASSPGTSVYEQYF.

V usage is TRBV5-1 and J usage is TRBJ2-1; D is undetermined. The CDR3 has 15 residues. Germline V gene data show CDR1 as SGHRS and CDR2 as YFSETQ. Deletions cut 2 bases from V and 4 bases from J, with 13 bases between. The CDR3 spells CASSFISSLYNEQFF. The CDR3 DNA follows: TGCGCCAGCAGCTTCATTAGCAGCCTGTACAATGAGCAGTTCTTC.

V gene TRBV6-5 combines with J gene TRBJ1-1, with TRBD1 identical over 7 bases. The CDR3 loop spans 15 amino acids. After removal of 5 bases from V and 1 base from J, the junction contained 7 bases not matched to a gene. Germline CDR1 MNHEY, CDR2 SVGAGI. The CDR3 protein is CASSTRGLGNTEAFF. CDR3 sequence (DNA): TGTGCCAGCAGTACAAGGGGGCTGGGGAACACTGAAGCTTTCTTT.

A single count supports this clone. The genes are TRBV28 and TRBJ1-1, with 9 bases identical to TRBD1. The length of the CDR3 is 16 residues. Unmatched junction bases numbered 11, after V lost 5 bases and J lost 4 bases. CDR1 is MDHEN, CDR2 SYDVKM, per germline. Here the CDR3 DNA reads TGTGCCAGCAGTACACAGGGGGCAAGGGGGGGCACTGAAGCTTTCTTT. Translated, it gives CASSTQGARGGTEAFF. The variable domain in full, completed from reference TRBV28 and TRBJ1-1, reads DVKVTQSSRYLVKRTGEKVFLECVQDMDHENMFWYRQDPGLGLRLIYFSYDVKMKEKGDIPEGYSVSREKKERFSLILESASTNQTSMYLCASSTQGARGGTEAFFGQGTRLTVV.

The V call is TRBV14, the J call TRBJ1-2, with D tentatively TRBD1 (6 bases). Per germline, CDR1 SGHDN and CDR2 FVKESK. This CDR3 comprises 13 residues. Trimming shortened V by 4 bases and J by 7 bases, and 13 bases separated the two germline ends. The CDR3 loop reads CASSLRQARGYTF. The CDR3 DNA sequence: TGTGCCAGCAGCCTCCGACAGGCCCGTGGCTACACCTTC.

This clone has more than one count but fewer than ten. The CDR3 DNA is TGTGCCAGCTCACGCACGACAGGGGCCCCTGGAAACACCATATATTTT. Translated: CASSRTTGAPGNTIYF. V usage is TRBV18 and J usage is TRBJ1-3; 8 bases map to TRBD1. The CDR3 length is 16 residues. Germline trimming cut 4 bases from V and 2 bases from J; bases unmatched to any gene: 7. Germline V gene lookup returns CDR1 KGHSH and CDR2 LQKENI.

This chain links TRBV6-4 with TRBJ2-7; TRBD2 aligns across 10 bases. This CDR3 is built from 15 residues. The V gene's germline CDR1 is MRHNA and CDR2 SNTAGT. Trimming at V came to 3 bases and at J to 3 bases, leaving 5 bases not matched to a gene. CDR3 loop: CASSELAGASYEQYF. CDR3 DNA: TGTGCCAGCAGTGAGCTAGCGGGAGCGAGCTACGAGCAGTACTTC.

The rearrangement links TRBV6-5 to TRBJ2-1; tentatively, D is TRBD2 (5 bases). Per the germline V gene, CDR1 is MNHEY and CDR2 is SVGAGI. V lost 7 bases, J lost 5 bases, and 9 bases lay in between. This CDR3 has 12 residues. The DNA of the CDR3 is TGTGCCAGCAAGACTACCAACAATGAGCAGTTCTTC. Residues: CASKTTNNEQFF.

A few counts support this clone. The J gene is TRBJ2-7, the V gene TRBV9; 9 nucleotides match TRBD2. The germline gives CDR1 SGDLS, CDR2 YYNGEE. The CDR3 covers 15 residues. V was clipped by 5 bases and J by 3 bases; unmatched bases: 9. CDR3 in DNA: TGTGCCAGCAGTCCTACTAGCGGGTTGTACTACGAGCAGTACTTC. Its protein is CASSPTSGLYYEQYF.

This chain links TRBV5-1 with TRBJ2-5; D perhaps matches TRBD1 (6 bases). The CDR3 length is 15 residues. CDR1 SGHRS and CDR2 YFSETQ come from the germline V gene. Trimming took 0 bases from V and 3 from J, leaving 12 bases between them. The CDR3 bases are TGCGCCAGCAGCTTGGTGGCAGGGGAAGAAGAGACCCAGTACTTC. Amino acids: CASSLVAGEEETQYF.

The V call is TRBV2, the J call TRBJ2-1, with 12 bases aligning to TRBD2. The germline V gene encodes CDR1 SNHLY and CDR2 FYNNEI. This CDR3 region has 15 residues. V lost 6 bases, J lost 5 bases, and 5 bases stayed unmatched. The CDR3 reads CASRPWTSGNNEQFF. For the CDR3, the DNA is TGTGCCAGCAGACCATGGACTAGCGGGAACAATGAGCAGTTCTTC.

CDR3 coding DNA: TGTGCCAGCAGCCAGGGCGGAGGGTGGCTCAATGAGCAGTTCTTC. This codes for CASSQGGGWLNEQFF. The V and J genes are TRBV5-6 and TRBJ2-1, with a weak D call TRBD2 (6 bases). The V gene's germline CDR1 is SGHDT and CDR2 YYEEEE. This CDR3 comprises 15 residues. The V gene lost 4 bases and the J gene lost 6 bases, with 17 bases spanning the gap.

The chain has TRBV7-6 and TRBJ2-3; 7 nucleotides match TRBD1. The CDR3 contains 14 residues. CDR1 and CDR2 from the germline V gene are SGHVS and FNYEAQ. V lost 5 bases to trimming and J lost 1 base; unmatched junction nucleotides: 3. CDR3: CASSKGQRTDTQYF. As DNA, the CDR3 is TGTGCCAGCAGCAAGGGACAGCGCACAGATACGCAGTATTTT.

The CDR3 nucleotides read TGTGCCAGCAGCACCTGGACAGGGGTGTGCTACGAGCAGTACTTC. Translating it yields CASSTWTGVCYEQYF. This sequence joins TRBV21-1 and TRBJ2-7; the D call of TRBD1 is as the table states it, not checked on the DNA. TRBV21-1 has pseudogene status. This CDR3 is 15 amino acids long.